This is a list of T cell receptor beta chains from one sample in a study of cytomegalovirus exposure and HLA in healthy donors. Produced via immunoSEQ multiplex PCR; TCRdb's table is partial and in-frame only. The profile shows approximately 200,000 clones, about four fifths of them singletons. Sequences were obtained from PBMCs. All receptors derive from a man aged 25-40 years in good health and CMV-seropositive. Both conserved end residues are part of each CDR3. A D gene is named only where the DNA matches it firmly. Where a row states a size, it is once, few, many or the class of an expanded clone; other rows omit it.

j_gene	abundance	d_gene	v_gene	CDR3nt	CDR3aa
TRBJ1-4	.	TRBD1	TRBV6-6	TGTGCCAGCAGTTGGGGACAGGGGAATGAAAAACTGTTTTTT	CASSWGQGNEKLFF
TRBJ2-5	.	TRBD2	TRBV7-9	TGTGCCAGCAGCTTAGCGGGAGGGTGGGAGACCCAGTACTTC	CASSLAGGWETQYF
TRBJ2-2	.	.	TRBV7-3	TGTGCCAGCAGCATCCAACAGGGGAACACCGGGGAGCTGTTTTTT	CASSIQQGNTGELFF
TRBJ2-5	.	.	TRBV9	TGTGCCAGCAGGCGGGACGGGGCCCCAGGGGAGACCCAGTACTTC	CASRRDGAPGETQYF
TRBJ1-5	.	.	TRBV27	TGTGCCAGCAGTTTAAGAATGCCCGGGGGGGGATCAGGTCAGCCCCAGCATTTT	CASSLRMPGGGSGQPQHF
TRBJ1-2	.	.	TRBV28	TGTGCCAGCAGTTTATGGGTTTCCTCGGGGAGGGATGGCTACACCTTC	CASSLWVSSGRDGYTF
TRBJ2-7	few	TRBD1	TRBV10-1	TGCGCCAGCAGACGACGGACAGGGGCCGTCCCCTACGAGCAGTACTTC	CASRRRTGAVPYEQYF
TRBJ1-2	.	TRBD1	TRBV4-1	TGCGCCAGCAGCCAAGCCGGGACAGGGACCTTACGTAACTATGGCTACACCTTC	CASSQAGTGTLRNYGYTF
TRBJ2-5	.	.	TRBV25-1	TGTGCCAGCAGTGGACTATTGGGCCGTCAAGAGACCCAGTACTTC	CASSGLLGRQETQYF
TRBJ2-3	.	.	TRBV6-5	TGTGCCAGCAGTTACCCACGCTCGGGTACAGATACGCAGTATTTT	CASSYPRSGTDTQYF
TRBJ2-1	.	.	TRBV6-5	TGTGCCACCACTCCAGGTGGAAGCTCCTACAATGAGCAGTTCTTC	CATTPGGSSYNEQFF
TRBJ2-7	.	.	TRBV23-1	TGCGCCAGCAGTAGGCGGAGGGCCGGGGAGCAGTATTTC	CASSRRRAGEQYF
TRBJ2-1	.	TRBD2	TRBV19	TGTGCCAGTAGTACTTCCGGGACTAGCGGCCGCGGTGAGCAGTTCTTC	CASSTSGTSGRGEQFF
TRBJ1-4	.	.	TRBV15	TGTGCCACCAGCCTTATAACCGGAGGGACCGAAAAACTGTTTTTT	CATSLITGGTEKLFF
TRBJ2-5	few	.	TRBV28	TGTGCCAGCACGGGGTTTCGGGGTCAAGAGACCCAGTACTTC	CASTGFRGQETQYF
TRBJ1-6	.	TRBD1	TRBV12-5	TGTGCTAGTGGTTTGGTACTAGCCGGACAGGGAAATAATTCACCCCTCCACTTT	CASGLVLAGQGNNSPLHF
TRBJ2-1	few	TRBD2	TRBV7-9	TGTGCCAGCAGCTTAGAAGCGGGGGGGCCTGTGTTCTTC	CASSLEAGGPVFF
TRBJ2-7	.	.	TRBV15	TGTGCCACCAGCACTAGCAGGTTAGGCTACGAGCAGTACTTC	CATSTSRLGYEQYF
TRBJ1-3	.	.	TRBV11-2	TGTGCCAGCAGCTTGAGATGGGGCGGAAACACCATATATTTT	CASSLRWGGNTIYF
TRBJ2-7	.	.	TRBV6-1	TGTGCCAGCAGTGAGGTGAGAAACGAGCAGTACTTC	CASSEVRNEQYF
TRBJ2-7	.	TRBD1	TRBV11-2	TGTGCCAGCAGCGAACGACAGGGCGGGCCCTACGAGCAGTACTTC	CASSERQGGPYEQYF
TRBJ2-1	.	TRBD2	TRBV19	TGTGCCAGTTGCAGCGGGAGCTCCTACAATGAGCAGTTCTTC	CASCSGSSYNEQFF
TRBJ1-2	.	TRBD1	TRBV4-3	TGCGCCAGCAGCCAAGTCCAGGGGGCGAACTATGGCTACACCTTC	CASSQVQGANYGYTF
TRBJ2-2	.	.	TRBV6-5	TGTGCCAGCAGAAAGGGACTCAGGAACACCGGGGAGCTGTTTTTT	CASRKGLRNTGELFF
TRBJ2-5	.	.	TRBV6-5	TGTGCCAGCAGTTACTCAGGAGGGACAGTGGAGACCCAGTACTTC	CASSYSGGTVETQYF
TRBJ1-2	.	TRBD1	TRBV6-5	TGTGCCAGCAGCCGCAGGGGACAGGCTGGCTACACCTTC	CASSRRGQAGYTF
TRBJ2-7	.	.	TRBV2	TGTGCCAGCAGTGACGACAGGGAGGTATCCTACGAGCAGTACTTC	CASSDDREVSYEQYF
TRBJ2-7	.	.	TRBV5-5	TGTGCCAGCAGCTCCGCCGCCGGTGCCTCCTACGAGCAGTACTTC	CASSSAAGASYEQYF
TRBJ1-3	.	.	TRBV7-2	TGTGCCAGCAGCTTAGCGCAGGCGGGAAACACCATATATTTT	CASSLAQAGNTIYF
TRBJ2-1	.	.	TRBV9	TGTGCCAGCAGCGTCCACCCGGGGAGGCAACCTTACAATGAGCAGTTCTTC	CASSVHPGRQPYNEQFF
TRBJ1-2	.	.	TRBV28	TGTGCCAGCAGGGCACACGGGAGACCGGACTATGGCTACACCTTC	CASRAHGRPDYGYTF
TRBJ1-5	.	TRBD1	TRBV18	TGTGCCAGCTCACCCAACGTGGGTCGGACAGGGAATCAGCCCCAGCATTTT	CASSPNVGRTGNQPQHF
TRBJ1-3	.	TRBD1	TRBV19	TGTGCCAGTAGTATCCCCGGACAGGATATCCCTGGAAACACCATATATTTT	CASSIPGQDIPGNTIYF
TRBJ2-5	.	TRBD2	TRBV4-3	TGCGCCAGCAGCCAAGATGCTAGCGGGGTGACCGGGGAGACCCAGTACTTC	CASSQDASGVTGETQYF
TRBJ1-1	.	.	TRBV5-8	TGTGCCAGCAGCTTGAGTTTTGGGAGGAACACTGAAGCTTTCTTT	CASSLSFGRNTEAFF
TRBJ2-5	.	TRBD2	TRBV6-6	TGTGCCAGCAGCGCAGGGACTAGCGGGCGGGAGGAGTACTTC	CASSAGTSGREEYF
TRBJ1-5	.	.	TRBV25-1	TGTGCCAGCAGTGAAAGGGAGACGGATAATCAGCCCCAGCATTTT	CASSERETDNQPQHF